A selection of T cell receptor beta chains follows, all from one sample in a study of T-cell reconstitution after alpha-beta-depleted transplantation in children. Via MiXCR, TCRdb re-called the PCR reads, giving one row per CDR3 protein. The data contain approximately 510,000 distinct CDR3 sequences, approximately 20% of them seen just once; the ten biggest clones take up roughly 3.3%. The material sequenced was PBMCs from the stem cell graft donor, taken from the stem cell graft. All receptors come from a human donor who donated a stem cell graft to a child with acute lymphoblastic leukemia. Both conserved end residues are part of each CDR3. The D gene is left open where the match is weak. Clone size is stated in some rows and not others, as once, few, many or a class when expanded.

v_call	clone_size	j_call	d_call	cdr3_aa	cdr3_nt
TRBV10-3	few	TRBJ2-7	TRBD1	CAASGTGYYEQYF	TGTGCCGCCTCCGGGACAGGGTACTACGAGCAGTACTTC
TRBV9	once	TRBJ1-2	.	CASSVEARGRYGYTF	TGTGCCAGCAGCGTAGAAGCGAGAGGAAGATATGGCTACACCTTC
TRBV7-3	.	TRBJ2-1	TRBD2	CASSYDSLAGGPGQFF	TGTGCCAGCAGCTATGACAGCCTAGCGGGAGGGCCGGGGCAGTTCTTC
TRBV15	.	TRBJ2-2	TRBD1	CATSRTGSGELFF	TGTGCCACCAGCAGGACAGGGTCAGGGGAGCTGTTTTTT
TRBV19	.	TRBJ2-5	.	CASRRIQGAGQETQYF	TGTGCCAGTAGACGTATTCAAGGGGCCGGTCAAGAGACCCAGTACTTC
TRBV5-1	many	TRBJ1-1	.	CASSLLGGSRLEAFF	TGCGCCAGCAGCTTGCTGGGGGGTTCTAGGCTTGAAGCTTTCTTT
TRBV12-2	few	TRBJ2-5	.	CASRRGGRAEETQYF	TGTGCAAGTCGGAGGGGTGGGAGAGCAGAAGAGACCCAGTACTTC
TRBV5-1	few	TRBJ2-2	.	CASSFFRLTGELFF	TGCGCCAGCAGCTTCTTTCGCCTCACCGGGGAGCTGTTTTTT
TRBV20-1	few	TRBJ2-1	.	CSARDGASYNEQFF	TGCAGTGCAAGGGACGGGGCCTCCTACAATGAGCAGTTCTTC
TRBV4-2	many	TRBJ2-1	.	CASSEGTAYNEQFF	TGTGCCAGCAGCGAAGGTACAGCCTACAATGAGCAGTTCTTC
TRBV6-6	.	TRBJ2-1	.	CATVQAPYNEQFF	TGTGCCACCGTACAGGCCCCCTACAATGAGCAGTTCTTC
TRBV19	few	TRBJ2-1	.	CASSIDRGIGEQFF	TGTGCCAGTAGTATAGACAGGGGCATCGGGGAGCAGTTCTTC
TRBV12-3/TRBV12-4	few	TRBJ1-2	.	CASRGSGARRGGYTF	TGTGCCAGCAGAGGCTCCGGGGCCAGGCGTGGGGGCTACACCTTC
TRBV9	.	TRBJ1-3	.	CASSADGFSGNTIYF	TGTGCCAGCAGCGCGGACGGGTTCTCTGGAAACACCATATATTTT
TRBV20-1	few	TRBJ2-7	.	CSARPRTGLYEQYF	TGCAGTGCTAGACCTCGGACGGGACTCTACGAGCAGTACTTC
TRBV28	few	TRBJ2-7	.	CASSPPERLEEQYF	TGTGCCAGCAGCCCCCCGGAGCGGCTCGAGGAGCAGTACTTC
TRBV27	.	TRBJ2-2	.	CASSFWWGNTGELFF	TGTGCCAGCAGTTTCTGGTGGGGGAACACCGGGGAGCTGTTTTTT
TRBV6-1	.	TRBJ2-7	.	CASSLYIRERSGYEQYF	TGTGCCAGCAGCCTTTACATCCGGGAGCGGTCAGGGTACGAGCAGTACTTC
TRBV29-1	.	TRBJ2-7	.	CSVEYSQSYEQYF	TGCAGCGTTGAGTACAGCCAGTCCTACGAGCAGTACTTC
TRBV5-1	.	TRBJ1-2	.	CASSLALESNYGYTF	TGCGCCAGCAGCTTGGCCCTAGAGTCTAACTATGGCTACACCTTC
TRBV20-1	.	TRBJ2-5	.	CSASRGNPETQYF	TGCAGTGCTTCCAGGGGAAATCCAGAGACCCAGTACTTC
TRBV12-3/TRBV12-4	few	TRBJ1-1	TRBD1	CASSFRGQELSTEAFF	TGTGCCAGCAGTTTCCGCGGACAGGAGTTGAGCACTGAAGCTTTCTTT
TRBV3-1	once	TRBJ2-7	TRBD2	CATSQDGSAGGSSLSYEQYF	TGTGCCACCTCCCAAGACGGGAGTGCGGGGGGCTCTTCCCTCTCCTACGAGCAGTACTTC
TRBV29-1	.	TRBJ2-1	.	CSDRQGGDNEQFF	TGCAGCGACCGACAGGGAGGTGACAATGAGCAGTTCTTC
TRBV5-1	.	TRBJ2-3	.	CASSWGAEITDTQYF	TGCGCCAGCAGCTGGGGGGCGGAGATCACAGATACGCAGTATTTT
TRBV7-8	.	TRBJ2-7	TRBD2	CASSPLAGVGEQYF	TGTGCCAGCAGCCCCTTAGCGGGAGTCGGGGAGCAGTACTTC
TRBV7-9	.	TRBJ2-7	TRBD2	CASSSSLTAGAYEQYF	TGTGCCAGCAGCTCCTCCCTGACAGCGGGAGCATACGAGCAGTACTTC
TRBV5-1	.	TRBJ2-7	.	CASSLVQGDYGQYF	TGCGCCAGCAGCTTGGTTCAGGGAGACTACGGGCAGTACTTC
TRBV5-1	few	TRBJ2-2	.	CASSYRQENTGELFF	TGCGCCAGCAGTTACCGACAGGAGAACACCGGGGAGCTGTTTTTT
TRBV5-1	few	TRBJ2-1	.	CASSLEVSLAYNEQFF	TGCGCCAGCAGCTTGGAGGTTTCTCTGGCCTACAATGAGCAGTTCTTC
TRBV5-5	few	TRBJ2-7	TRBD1	CASSLETGGSYEQYF	TGTGCCAGCAGCTTGGAGACAGGGGGCTCCTACGAGCAGTACTTC
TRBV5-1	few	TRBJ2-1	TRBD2	CASSLGLAGPTEQFF	TGCGCCAGCAGCTTGGGGCTAGCGGGACCCACAGAGCAGTTCTTC
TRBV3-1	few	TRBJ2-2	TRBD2	CASSQATSGITGELFF	TGTGCCAGCAGCCAAGCTACTAGCGGGATAACCGGGGAGCTGTTTTTT
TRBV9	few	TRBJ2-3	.	CASSAGVRTDTQYF	TGTGCCAGCAGCGCAGGGGTGAGGACAGATACGCAGTATTTT
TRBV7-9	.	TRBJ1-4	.	CASRPGLNEKLFF	TGTGCCAGCAGACCGGGGTTGAATGAAAAACTGTTTTTT
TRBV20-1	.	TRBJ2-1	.	CCASFTGLPLGNEQFF	TGCTGTGCTAGCTTTACGGGGCTTCCCCTTGGCAATGAGCAGTTCTTC
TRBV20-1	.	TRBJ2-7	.	CSARAPSSARKYEQYF	TGCAGTGCTAGAGCACCATCTAGCGCGAGAAAATACGAGCAGTACTTC
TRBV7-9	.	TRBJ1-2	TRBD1	CASSLWGQPLYGYTF	TGTGCCAGCAGCTTATGGGGACAGCCTCTCTATGGCTACACCTTC
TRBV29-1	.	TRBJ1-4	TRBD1	CSVRRQGGEKLFF	TGCAGCGTTCGACGACAGGGTGGGGAAAAACTGTTTTTT
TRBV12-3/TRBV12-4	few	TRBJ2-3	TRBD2	CASSLVAGDSTDTQYF	TGTGCCAGCAGTTTAGTAGCGGGGGATAGCACAGATACGCAGTATTTT
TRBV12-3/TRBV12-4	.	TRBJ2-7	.	CASSSGQTDTHEQYF	TGTGCCAGCAGTTCGGGACAAACAGACACTCACGAGCAGTACTTC
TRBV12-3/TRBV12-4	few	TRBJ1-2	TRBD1	CASSFIFGDREYYGYTF	TGTGCCAGCAGTTTTATATTTGGGGACAGGGAATACTATGGCTACACCTTC
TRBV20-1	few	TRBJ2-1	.	CSVPTRRRGQFF	TGCAGTGTTCCTACTCGGCGGCGGGGGCAGTTCTTC
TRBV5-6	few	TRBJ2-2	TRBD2	CASSSALSGSRTGELFF	TGTGCCAGCAGCTCTGCCCTTAGCGGGAGTAGAACCGGGGAGCTGTTTTTT
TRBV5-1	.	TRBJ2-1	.	CASSSTSAFYNEQFF	TGCGCCAGCAGCTCGACGTCGGCCTTTTACAATGAGCAGTTCTTC